This is a list of T cell receptor beta chains from one sample in a study of blood T cell repertoires in COVID-19. The repertoire was sequenced with immunoSEQ multiplex PCR; TCRdb's copy has only in-frame clones and lacks some. The table shows approximately 35,000 clones, with 65% to 90% occurring only once. What was sequenced was peripheral blood. The receptors originated from a man of 80 years or more with active COVID-19. The CDR3 runs from the conserved cysteine through the conserved F or W. Each record gives: clone size, D gene, V gene, J gene, CDR3 protein, CDR3 DNA. D genes are given only for firm matches. Clone size is given for some rows only: seen once, a few or many times, or a class if the clone is expanded.

-	-	TRBV27	TRBJ2-7	CASSYSEGGEQYF	TGTGCCAGCAGTTATAGTGAGGGGGGGGAGCAGTACTTC
once	TRBD2	TRBV4-3	TRBJ2-2	CASSQEWGAGGPGELFF	TGCGCCAGCAGCCAAGAATGGGGTGCGGGGGGGCCCGGGGAGCTGTTTTTT
-	-	TRBV7-8	TRBJ2-5	CASSPTRGMETQYF	TGTGCCAGCAGCCCAACACGGGGGATGGAGACCCAGTACTTC
-	-	TRBV5-1	TRBJ2-5	CASSLAGETQYF	TGCGCCAGCAGCTTGGCCGGGGAGACCCAGTACTTC
-	-	TRBV6-2/TRBV6-3	TRBJ2-6	CASSSYRAGANVLTF	TGTGCCAGCAGCTCCTACAGGGCTGGGGCCAACGTCCTGACTTTC
-	-	TRBV6-1	TRBJ1-6	CASSEAGNSPLHF	TGTGCCAGCAGTGAGGCAGGAAATTCACCCCTCCACTTT
-	-	TRBV5-6	TRBJ1-1	CASSRVQGSRTEAFF	TGTGCCAGCAGCCGGGTGCAGGGGTCGAGGACTGAAGCTTTCTTT
-	TRBD1	TRBV5-1	TRBJ1-2	CASSSGTGGRWYGYTF	TGCGCCAGCAGCTCCGGGACAGGGGGGCGGTGGTACGGCTACACCTTC
once	TRBD2	TRBV10-3	TRBJ2-2	CAISESTAGTSEVTGELFF	TGTGCCATCAGTGAGTCGACAGCCGGGACTAGTGAAGTCACCGGGGAGCTGTTTTTT
-	TRBD1	TRBV6-5	TRBJ1-2	CASSKGQTNYGYTF	TGTGCCAGCAGTAAGGGACAGACTAACTATGGCTACACCTTC
-	-	TRBV19	TRBJ2-5	CASSITGGLETQYF	TGTGCCAGTAGTATAACCGGGGGGCTGGAGACCCAGTACTTC
-	-	TRBV5-1	TRBJ2-1	CASSLQGSLGQFF	TGCGCCAGCAGCTTGCAGGGCAGCCTGGGGCAGTTCTTC
-	TRBD2	TRBV11-2	TRBJ2-7	CASSSPRAGTFEQYF	TGTGCCAGCAGCTCCCCACGAGCGGGGACCTTTGAGCAGTACTTC
-	TRBD2	TRBV20-1	TRBJ2-1	CSAREGTSKFF	TGCAGTGCTAGAGAAGGGACTAGCAAGTTCTTC
-	-	TRBV6-5	TRBJ1-5	CASRGQSMSNQPQHF	TGTGCCAGCAGAGGACAGTCTATGAGCAATCAGCCCCAGCATTTT
-	-	TRBV18	TRBJ2-7	CASSPGQASYEQYF	TGTGCCAGCTCACCAGGGCAGGCCTCCTACGAGCAGTACTTC
-	-	TRBV18	TRBJ2-7	CASSTDQGYEQYF	TGTGCCAGCTCAACCGACCAGGGGTACGAGCAGTACTTC
-	-	TRBV4-3	TRBJ2-7	CASSQDYRDIYEQYF	TGCGCCAGCAGCCAAGATTATAGGGACATCTACGAGCAGTACTTC
-	TRBD1	TRBV13	TRBJ1-1	CASRPGQGAEAFF	TGTGCCAGCAGACCCGGACAGGGGGCGGAAGCTTTCTTT
-	-	TRBV6-2/TRBV6-3	TRBJ1-4	CASRQSSSGEKLFF	TGTGCCAGCCGCCAGAGTAGTAGCGGTGAAAAACTGTTTTTT
-	TRBD1	TRBV5-1	TRBJ1-4	CASSLRQGQNEKLFF	TGCGCCAGCAGCCTACGACAGGGTCAGAATGAAAAACTGTTTTTT
-	-	TRBV19	TRBJ2-3	CASSIHLGGSGTDTQYF	TGTGCCAGTAGTATCCACCTGGGGGGTAGCGGCACAGATACGCAGTATTTT
-	TRBD2	TRBV19	TRBJ2-1	CASSPGLAGGHEQFF	TGTGCCAGTAGCCCGGGACTAGCGGGGGGGCATGAGCAGTTCTTC
-	-	TRBV5-5	TRBJ2-5	CASSPIPAIQETQYF	TGTGCCAGCAGCCCCATACCAGCGATACAAGAGACCCAGTACTTC
-	TRBD1	TRBV12-3/TRBV12-4	TRBJ2-3	CASTRDSGDTQYF	TGTGCCAGCACCCGGGACAGCGGAGATACGCAGTATTTT
-	TRBD1	TRBV7-9	TRBJ1-1	CASSQQTGQLEAFF	TGTGCCAGCAGCCAGCAAACGGGACAGCTAGAAGCTTTCTTT
once	-	TRBV4-2	TRBJ2-2	CASSPAGRGTGELFF	TGTGCCAGCAGCCCGGCGGGGCGGGGTACCGGGGAGCTGTTTTTT
-	TRBD2	TRBV12-5	TRBJ2-3	CASGSGGPTDTQYF	TGTGCTAGTGGTTCGGGGGGGCCGACAGATACGCAGTATTTT
few	TRBD2	TRBV4-2	TRBJ2-1	CASSQGTSGLYNEQFF	TGTGCCAGCAGCCAAGGGACTAGCGGTCTTTACAATGAGCAGTTCTTC
-	TRBD2	TRBV10-1	TRBJ2-1	CASSESDGGAASYNEQFF	TGCGCCAGCAGTGAGTCAGACGGGGGGGCGGCATCCTACAATGAGCAGTTCTTC
-	-	TRBV11-1	TRBJ1-1	CASSSQRGTEAFF	TGTGCCAGCAGCTCGCAAAGGGGAACTGAAGCTTTCTTT
once	-	TRBV7-2	TRBJ1-3	CASSLGATGSGNTIYF	TGTGCCAGCAGCTTAGGAGCTACGGGTTCGGGAAACACCATATATTTT
-	TRBD2	TRBV11-3	TRBJ2-1	CASSLDWGGSYNEQFF	TGTGCCAGCAGCTTAGATTGGGGGGGATCCTACAATGAGCAGTTCTTC
-	TRBD1	TRBV27	TRBJ2-3	CASNDRGRSPDTQYF	TGTGCCAGCAACGACAGGGGGCGTTCCCCAGATACGCAGTATTTT
-	TRBD2	TRBV2	TRBJ2-7	CASSSGLAGDEQYF	TGTGCCAGCAGCAGTGGACTAGCGGGGGACGAGCAGTACTTC
-	-	TRBV5-1	TRBJ2-3	CASSPLRDTQYF	TGCGCCAGCAGCCCCCTTAGAGATACGCAGTATTTT
-	TRBD1	TRBV7-9	TRBJ1-1	CASSPGTGQGNTEAFF	TGTGCCAGCAGCCCAGGGACGGGACAGGGGAACACTGAAGCTTTCTTT
-	-	TRBV6-5	TRBJ2-2	CASSYSRVGELFF	TGTGCCAGCAGTTACTCGAGGGTCGGGGAGCTGTTTTTT
-	-	TRBV9	TRBJ2-3	CASSVRGRTDTQYF	TGTGCCAGCAGCGTCCGGGGTAGGACAGATACGCAGTATTTT
-	-	TRBV3-1/TRBV3-2	TRBJ2-2	CATSLSRTGELFF	TGTGCCACCAGTCTATCTCGCACCGGGGAGCTGTTTTTT
-	-	TRBV9	TRBJ1-3	CASSVVPGNSGNTIYF	TGTGCCAGCAGCGTAGTCCCAGGAAACTCTGGAAACACCATATATTTT
-	TRBD2	TRBV28	TRBJ2-5	CASSQGTSGVRETQYF	TGTGCCAGCAGTCAAGGGACTAGCGGGGTTCGGGAGACCCAGTACTTC
-	-	TRBV6-2/TRBV6-3	TRBJ1-6	CASSRPGLEGSPLHF	TGTGCCAGCAGCCGCCCGGGCCTGGAGGGGTCACCCCTCCACTTT
-	-	TRBV28	TRBJ1-2	CASSSVGSGATYGYTF	TGTGCCAGCAGTTCAGTTGGATCAGGGGCAACCTATGGCTACACCTTC
-	TRBD1	TRBV2	TRBJ2-2	CATTTGTGNTGELFF	TGTGCCACCACCACCGGGACAGGGAACACCGGGGAGCTGTTTTTT
-	TRBD1	TRBV18	TRBJ1-2	CASSLEGAYYGYTF	TGTGCCAGCTCGCTCGAGGGGGCCTACTATGGCTACACCTTC
-	-	TRBV12-3/TRBV12-4	TRBJ1-5	CASSFEAGQPQHF	TGTGCCAGCAGTTTTGAGGCGGGCCAGCCCCAGCATTTT
-	-	TRBV6-6	TRBJ2-4	CATRGRGAKNIQYF	TGTGCCACACGGGGGCGGGGGGCCAAAAACATTCAGTACTTC
few	-	TRBV5-1	TRBJ1-3	CASSQDSSGNTIYF	TGCGCCAGCAGCCAGGACAGCTCTGGAAACACCATATATTTT
-	-	TRBV19	TRBJ2-5	CASSKGPGSTKVTQYF	TGTGCCAGTAGTAAGGGGCCCGGGTCCACGAAGGTGACCCAGTACTTC
few	-	TRBV18	TRBJ1-1	CASSPRVVVGGTEAFF	TGTGCCAGCTCACCACGGGTGGTCGTGGGGGGCACTGAAGCTTTCTTT
-	TRBD1	TRBV4-2	TRBJ2-5	CASSQDYRGETQYF	TGTGCCAGCAGCCAAGATTACAGGGGAGAGACCCAGTACTTC
-	TRBD2	TRBV6-5	TRBJ2-1	CASSRGRGAYNEQFF	TGTGCCAGCTCACGTGGGCGGGGGGCCTACAATGAGCAGTTCTTC
once	-	TRBV5-1	TRBJ2-7	CASSSGTPPYEQYF	TGCGCCAGCAGCTCAGGGACACCCCCCTACGAGCAGTACTTC